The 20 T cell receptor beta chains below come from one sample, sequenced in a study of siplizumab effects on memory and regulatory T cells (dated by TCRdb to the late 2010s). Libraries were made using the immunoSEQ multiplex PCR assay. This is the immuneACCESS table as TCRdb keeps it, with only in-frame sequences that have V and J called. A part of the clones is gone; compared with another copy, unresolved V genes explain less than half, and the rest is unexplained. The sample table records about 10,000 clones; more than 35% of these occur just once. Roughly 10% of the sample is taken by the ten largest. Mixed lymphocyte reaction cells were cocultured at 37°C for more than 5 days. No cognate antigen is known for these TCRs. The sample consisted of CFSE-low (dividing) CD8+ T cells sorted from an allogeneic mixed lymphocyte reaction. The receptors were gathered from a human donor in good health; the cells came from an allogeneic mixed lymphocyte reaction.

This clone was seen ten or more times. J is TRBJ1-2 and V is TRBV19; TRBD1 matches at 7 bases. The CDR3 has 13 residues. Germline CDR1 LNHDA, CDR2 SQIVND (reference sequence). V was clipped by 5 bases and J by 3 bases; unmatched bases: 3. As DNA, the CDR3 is TGTGCCAGTAGTTTGACAGGGTACTATGGCTACACCTTC. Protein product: CASSLTGYYGYTF.

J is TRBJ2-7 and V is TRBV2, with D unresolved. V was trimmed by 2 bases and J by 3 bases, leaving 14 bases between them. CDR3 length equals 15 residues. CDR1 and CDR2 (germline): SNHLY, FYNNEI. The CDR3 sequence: CASSETVSPLYEQYF. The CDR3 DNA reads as TGTGCCAGCAGTGAAACGGTATCCCCCCTCTACGAGCAGTACTTC.

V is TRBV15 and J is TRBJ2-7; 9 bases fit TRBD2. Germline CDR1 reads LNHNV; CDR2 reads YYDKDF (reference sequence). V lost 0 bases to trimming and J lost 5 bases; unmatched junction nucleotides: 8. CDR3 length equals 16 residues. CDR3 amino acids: CATSRDRAGGMDEQYF. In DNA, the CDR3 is TGTGCCACCAGCAGAGATAGAGCGGGGGGTATGGACGAGCAGTACTTC.

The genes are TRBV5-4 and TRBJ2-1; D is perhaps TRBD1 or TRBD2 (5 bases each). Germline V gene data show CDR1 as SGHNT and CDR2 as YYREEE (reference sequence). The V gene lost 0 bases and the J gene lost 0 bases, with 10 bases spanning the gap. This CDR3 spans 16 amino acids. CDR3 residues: CASSLALRGSYNEQFF. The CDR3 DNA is TGTGCCAGCAGCTTGGCCTTGAGGGGCTCCTACAATGAGCAGTTCTTC.

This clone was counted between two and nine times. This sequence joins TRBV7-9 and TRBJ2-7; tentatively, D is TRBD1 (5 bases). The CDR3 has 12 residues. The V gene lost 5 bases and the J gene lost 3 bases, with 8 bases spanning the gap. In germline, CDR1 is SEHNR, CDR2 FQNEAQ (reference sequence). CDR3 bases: TGTGCCAGCAGCCAAGACAGCTACGAGCAGTACTTC. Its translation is CASSQDSYEQYF.

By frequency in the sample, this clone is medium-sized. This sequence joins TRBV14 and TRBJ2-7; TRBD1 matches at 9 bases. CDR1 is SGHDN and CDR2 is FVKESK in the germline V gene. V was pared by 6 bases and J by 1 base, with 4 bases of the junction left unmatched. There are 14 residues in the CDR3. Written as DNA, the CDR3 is TGTGCCAGCAGAGAGACAGGGGGTTCCTACGAGCAGTACTTC. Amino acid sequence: CASRETGGSYEQYF.

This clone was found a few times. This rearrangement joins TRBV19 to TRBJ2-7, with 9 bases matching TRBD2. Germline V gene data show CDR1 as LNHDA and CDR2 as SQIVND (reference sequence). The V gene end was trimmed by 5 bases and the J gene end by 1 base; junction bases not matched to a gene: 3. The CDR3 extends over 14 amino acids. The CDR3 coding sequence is TGTGCCAGTAGTCCGGGACTAGCATCCTACGAGCAGTACTTC. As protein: CASSPGLASYEQYF.

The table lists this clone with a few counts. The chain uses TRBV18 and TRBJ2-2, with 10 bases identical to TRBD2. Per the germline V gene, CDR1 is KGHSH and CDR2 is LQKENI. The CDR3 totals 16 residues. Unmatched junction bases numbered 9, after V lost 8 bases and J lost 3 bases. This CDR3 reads CASHPGLAWDTGELFF. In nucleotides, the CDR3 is TGTGCCAGCCACCCGGGACTAGCGTGGGACACCGGGGAGCTGTTTTTT.

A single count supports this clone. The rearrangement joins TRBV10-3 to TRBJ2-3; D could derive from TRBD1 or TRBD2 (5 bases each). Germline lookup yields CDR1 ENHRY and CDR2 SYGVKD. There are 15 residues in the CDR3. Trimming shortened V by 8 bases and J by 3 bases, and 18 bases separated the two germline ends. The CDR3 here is CAIRPGTLRTDTQYF. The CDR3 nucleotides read TGTGCCATCCGACCCGGGACGCTGAGGACAGATACGCAGTATTTT.

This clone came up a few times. The CDR3 protein is CASSFSLSTTDTQYF. The CDR3 region has the DNA TGTGCCAGCAGCTTTAGCCTTTCTACCACAGATACGCAGTATTTT. The chain recombines TRBV7-3 with TRBJ2-3; D remains ambiguous. Germline V CDR1 and CDR2: SGHTA, FQGTGA. Trimming left V 3 bases short and J 2 bases short, with 12 bases between. This CDR3 region has 15 residues.

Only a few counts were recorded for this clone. The CDR3 nucleotides are TGTGCCAGCAGCTTATGGGATCAGCCCCAGCATTTT. It translates to CASSLWDQPQHF. This chain uses TRBV7-6 with TRBJ1-5; no reliable D call. CDR3 length equals 12 residues. Trimming took 2 bases from V and 5 from J, leaving 4 bases between them. In germline, CDR1 is SGHVS, CDR2 FNYEAQ. The full variable domain, with the rest looked up from reference TRBV7-6 and TRBJ1-5, is GAGVSQSPRYKVTKRGQDVALRCDPISGHVSLYWYRQALGQGPEFLTYFNYEAQQDKSGLPNDRFSAERPEGSISTLTIQRTEQRDSAMYRCASSLWDQPQHFGDGTRLSIL.

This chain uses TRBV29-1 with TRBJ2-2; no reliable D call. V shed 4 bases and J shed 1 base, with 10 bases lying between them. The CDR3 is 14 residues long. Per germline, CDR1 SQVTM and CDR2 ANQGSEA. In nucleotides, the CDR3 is TGCAGCGTTGGTGGGCCTCGGAACACCGGGGAGCTGTTTTTT. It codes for CSVGGPRNTGELFF.

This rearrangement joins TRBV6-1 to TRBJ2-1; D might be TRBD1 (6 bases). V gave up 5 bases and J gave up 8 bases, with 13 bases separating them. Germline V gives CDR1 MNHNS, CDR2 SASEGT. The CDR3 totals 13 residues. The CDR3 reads CASSWDAGDEQFF. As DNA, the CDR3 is TGTGCCAGCAGTTGGGATGCAGGGGATGAGCAGTTCTTC.

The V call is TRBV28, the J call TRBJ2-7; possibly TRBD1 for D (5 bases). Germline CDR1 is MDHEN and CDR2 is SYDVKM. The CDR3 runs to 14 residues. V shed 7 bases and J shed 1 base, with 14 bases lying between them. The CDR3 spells CASTFMTDSYEQYF. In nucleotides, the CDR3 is TGTGCCAGCACATTCATGACAGATTCCTACGAGCAGTACTTC.

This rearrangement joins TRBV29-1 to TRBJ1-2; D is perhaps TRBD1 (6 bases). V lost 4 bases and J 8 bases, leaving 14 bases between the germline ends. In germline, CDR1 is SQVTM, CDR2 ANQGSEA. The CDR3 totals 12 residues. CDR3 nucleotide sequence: TGCAGCGTTGCGAACAGGGTCTGGGGCTACACCTTC. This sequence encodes CSVANRVWGYTF.

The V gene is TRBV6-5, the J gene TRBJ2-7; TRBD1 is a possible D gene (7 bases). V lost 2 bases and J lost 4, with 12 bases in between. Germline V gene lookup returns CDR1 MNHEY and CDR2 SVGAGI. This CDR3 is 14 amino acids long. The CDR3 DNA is TGTGCCAGCAGTTACGGTTCAGGGGGGTACGAGCAGTACTTC. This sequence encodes CASSYGSGGYEQYF.

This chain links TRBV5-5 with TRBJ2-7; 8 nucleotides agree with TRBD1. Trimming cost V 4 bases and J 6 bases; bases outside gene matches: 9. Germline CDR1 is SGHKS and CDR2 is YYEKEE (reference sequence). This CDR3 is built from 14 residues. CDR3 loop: CASSQPGGMAEQYF. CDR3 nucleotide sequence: TGTGCCAGCAGCCAACCAGGGGGCATGGCCGAGCAGTACTTC.

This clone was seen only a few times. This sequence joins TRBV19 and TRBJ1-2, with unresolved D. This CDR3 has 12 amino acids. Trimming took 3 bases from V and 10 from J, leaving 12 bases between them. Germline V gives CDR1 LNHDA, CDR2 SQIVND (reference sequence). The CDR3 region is CASSIGAGNYTF. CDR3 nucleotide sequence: TGTGCCAGTAGTATTGGAGCCGGGAACTACACCTTC. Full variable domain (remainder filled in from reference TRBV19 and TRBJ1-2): DGGITQSPKYLFRKEGQNVTLSCEQNLNHDAMYWYRQDPGQGLRLIYYSQIVNDFQKGDIAEGYSVSREKKESFPLTVTSAQKNPTAFYLCASSIGAGNYTFGSGTRLTVV.

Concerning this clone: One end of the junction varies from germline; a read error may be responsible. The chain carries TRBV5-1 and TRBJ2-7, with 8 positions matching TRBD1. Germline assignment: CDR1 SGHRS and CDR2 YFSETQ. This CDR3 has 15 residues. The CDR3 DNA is TGTGCCAGCAGTTTCGACAGGGGATTACCCTACGAGCAGTACTTC. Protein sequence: CASSFDRGLPYEQYF.

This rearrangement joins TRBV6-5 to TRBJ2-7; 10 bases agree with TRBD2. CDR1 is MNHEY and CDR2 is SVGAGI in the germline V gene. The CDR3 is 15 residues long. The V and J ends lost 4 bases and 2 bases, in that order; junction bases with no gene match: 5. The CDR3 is CASSSTSGAPYEQYF. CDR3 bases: TGTGCCAGCAGTTCCACTAGCGGGGCACCCTACGAGCAGTACTTC.